The entry below gives a single T cell receptor (beta chain) sequence along with its context. Profiled with immunoSEQ multiplex PCR; TCRdb holds only in-frame clones, not every one. The sample records approximately 23,000 clones, less than 95% being singletons. The CDR3 loop spans 12 amino acids. The V gene lost 0 bases and the J gene lost 11 bases, with 10 bases spanning the gap. CDR1 is MNHEY, CDR2 SVGAGI, per germline. The source of the sample is a study of T cell repertoires and Cas9 in healthy adults. The chain employs TRBV6-5 and TRBJ1-1; D is ambiguous. Sequenced input: CD4+ effector T cells (CD127+, CD25-, CD137-, CD154-) from PBMCs; culture status not recorded. This TCR came from a human donor in good health. The CDR3 region is CASSYSLGMAFF. Here the CDR3 DNA reads TGTGCCAGCAGTTACTCCTTAGGAATGGCTTTCTTT.